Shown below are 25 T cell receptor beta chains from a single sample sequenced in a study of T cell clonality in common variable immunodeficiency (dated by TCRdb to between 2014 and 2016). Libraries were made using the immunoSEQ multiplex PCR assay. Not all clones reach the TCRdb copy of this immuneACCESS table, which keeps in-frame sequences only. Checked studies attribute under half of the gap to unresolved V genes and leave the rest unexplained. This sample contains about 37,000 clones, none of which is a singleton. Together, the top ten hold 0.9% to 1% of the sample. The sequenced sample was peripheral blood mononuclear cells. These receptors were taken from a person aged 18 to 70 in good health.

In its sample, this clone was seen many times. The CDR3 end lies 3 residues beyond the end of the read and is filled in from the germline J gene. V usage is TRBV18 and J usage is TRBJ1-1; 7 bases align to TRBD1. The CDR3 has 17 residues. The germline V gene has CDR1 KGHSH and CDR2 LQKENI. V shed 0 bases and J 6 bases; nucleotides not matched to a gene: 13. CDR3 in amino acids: CASSPPNPTTGRAEAFF. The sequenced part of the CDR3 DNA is TGTGCCAGCTCACCACCGAATCCAACGACAGGGCGCGCTGAA.

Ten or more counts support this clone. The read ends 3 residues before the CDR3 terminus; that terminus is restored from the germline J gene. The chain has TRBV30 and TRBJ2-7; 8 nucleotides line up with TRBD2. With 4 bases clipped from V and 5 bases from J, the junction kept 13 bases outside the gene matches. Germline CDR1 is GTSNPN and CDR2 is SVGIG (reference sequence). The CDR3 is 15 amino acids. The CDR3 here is CAWTFSRGAINEQYF. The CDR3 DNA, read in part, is TGTGCCTGGACCTTTTCGCGGGGGGCTATCAACGAG.

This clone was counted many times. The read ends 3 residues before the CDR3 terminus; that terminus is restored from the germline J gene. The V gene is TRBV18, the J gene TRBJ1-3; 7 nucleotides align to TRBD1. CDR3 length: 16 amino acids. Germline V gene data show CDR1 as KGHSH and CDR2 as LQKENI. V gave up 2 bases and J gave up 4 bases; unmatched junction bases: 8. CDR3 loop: CASSPTPQGLGNTIYF. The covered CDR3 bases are TGTGCCAGCTCACCAACTCCACAGGGGTTGGGAAACACC.

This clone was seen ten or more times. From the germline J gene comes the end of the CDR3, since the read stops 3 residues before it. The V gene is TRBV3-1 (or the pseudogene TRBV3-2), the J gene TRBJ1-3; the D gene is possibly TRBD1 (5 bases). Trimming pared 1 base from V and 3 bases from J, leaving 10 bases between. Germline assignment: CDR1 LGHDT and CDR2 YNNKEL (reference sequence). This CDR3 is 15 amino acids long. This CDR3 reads CASSQVMGLGNTIYF. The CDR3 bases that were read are TGTGCCAGCAGCCAAGTTATGGGACTTGGAAACACC.

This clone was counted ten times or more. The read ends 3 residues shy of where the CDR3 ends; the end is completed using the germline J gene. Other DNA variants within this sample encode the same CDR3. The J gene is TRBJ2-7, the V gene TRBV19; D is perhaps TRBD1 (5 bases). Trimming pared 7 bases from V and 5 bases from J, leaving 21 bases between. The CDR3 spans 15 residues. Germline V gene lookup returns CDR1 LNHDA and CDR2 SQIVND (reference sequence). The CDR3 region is CASTKAGHQYNEQYF. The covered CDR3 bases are TGTGCCAGTACGAAGGCAGGGCATCAGTACAACGAG. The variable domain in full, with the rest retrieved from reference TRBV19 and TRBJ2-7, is DGGITQSPKYLFRKEGQNVTLSCEQNLNHDAMYWYRQDPGQGLRLIYYSQIVNDFQKGDIAEGYSVSREKKESFPLTVTSAQKNPTAFYLCASTKAGHQYNEQYFGPGTRLTVT.

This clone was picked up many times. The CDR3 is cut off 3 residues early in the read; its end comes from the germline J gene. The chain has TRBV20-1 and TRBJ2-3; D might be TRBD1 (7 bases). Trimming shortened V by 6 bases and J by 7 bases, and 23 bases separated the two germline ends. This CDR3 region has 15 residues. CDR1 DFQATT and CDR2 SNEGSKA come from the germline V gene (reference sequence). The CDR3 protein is CSAGDRRRGRNTQYF. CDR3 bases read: TGCAGTGCCGGAGACCGGAGGAGGGGGCGAAATACG.

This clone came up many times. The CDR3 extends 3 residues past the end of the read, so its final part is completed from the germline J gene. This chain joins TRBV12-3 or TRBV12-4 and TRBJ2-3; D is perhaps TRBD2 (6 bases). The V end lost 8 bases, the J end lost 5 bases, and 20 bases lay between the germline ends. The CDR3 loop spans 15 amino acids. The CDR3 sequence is CASATAGPARDTQYF. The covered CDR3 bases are TGTGCCAGCGCAACAGCGGGCCCTGCACGAGATACG.

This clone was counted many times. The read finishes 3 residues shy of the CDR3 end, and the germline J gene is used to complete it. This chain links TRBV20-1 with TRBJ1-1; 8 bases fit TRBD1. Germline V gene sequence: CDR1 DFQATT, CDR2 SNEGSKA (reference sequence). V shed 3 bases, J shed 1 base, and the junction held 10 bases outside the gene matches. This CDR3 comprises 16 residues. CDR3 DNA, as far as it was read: TGCAGTGCTAGCAGTCAGGGGGCCGTTTCGAACACTGAA. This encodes CSASSQGAVSNTE. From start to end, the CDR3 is CSASSQGAVSNTEAFF.

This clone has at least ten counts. This CDR3 reads CASSQESGGYGYTF. Incomplete CDR3 DNA: TGTGCCAGCAGCCAAGAGAGCGGGGGTTATGGC. The rearrangement joins TRBV4-2 to TRBJ1-2; possible D gene TRBD1, 5 bases. Read data end 3 residues before the CDR3 end; the end is taken from the germline J gene. In germline, CDR1 is LGHNA, CDR2 YNFKEQ. V lost 0 bases, J lost 5 bases, and 10 bases lay in between. This CDR3 is 14 amino acids long.

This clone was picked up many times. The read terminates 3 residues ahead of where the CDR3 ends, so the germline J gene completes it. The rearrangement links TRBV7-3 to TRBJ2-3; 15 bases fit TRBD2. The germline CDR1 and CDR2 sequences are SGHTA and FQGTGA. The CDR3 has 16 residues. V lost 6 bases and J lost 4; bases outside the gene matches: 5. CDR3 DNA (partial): TGTGCCAGCAGTAAGGGACTAGCGGGAGGCTCAGATACG. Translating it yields CASSKGLAGGSDT. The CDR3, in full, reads CASSKGLAGGSDTQYF.

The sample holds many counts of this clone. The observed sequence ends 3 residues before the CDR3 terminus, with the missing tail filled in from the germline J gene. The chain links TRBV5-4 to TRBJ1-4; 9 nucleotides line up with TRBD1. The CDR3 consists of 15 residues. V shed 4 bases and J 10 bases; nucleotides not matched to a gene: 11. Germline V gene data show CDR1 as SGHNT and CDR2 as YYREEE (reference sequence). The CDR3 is CASSPGQGSGTKLFF. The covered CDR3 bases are TGTGCCAGCAGCCCCGGACAGGGGAGCGGCACAAAA.

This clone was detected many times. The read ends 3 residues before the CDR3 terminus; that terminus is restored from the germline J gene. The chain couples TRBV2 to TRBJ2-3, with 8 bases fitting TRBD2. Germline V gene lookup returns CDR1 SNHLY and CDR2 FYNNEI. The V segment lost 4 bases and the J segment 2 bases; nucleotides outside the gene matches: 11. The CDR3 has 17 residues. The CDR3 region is CASSVIAGQTSTDTQYF. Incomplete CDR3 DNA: TGTGCCAGCAGTGTAATAGCGGGGCAAACTTCCACAGATACG.

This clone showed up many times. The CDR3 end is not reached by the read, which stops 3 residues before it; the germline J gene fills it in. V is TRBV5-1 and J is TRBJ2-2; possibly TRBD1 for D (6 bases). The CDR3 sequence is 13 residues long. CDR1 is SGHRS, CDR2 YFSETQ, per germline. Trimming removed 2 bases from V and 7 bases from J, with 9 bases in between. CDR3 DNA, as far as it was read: TGCGCCAGCAGCTTACAAGGGGGCGGGGAG. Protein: CASSLQGGGE. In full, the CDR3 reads CASSLQGGGELFF.

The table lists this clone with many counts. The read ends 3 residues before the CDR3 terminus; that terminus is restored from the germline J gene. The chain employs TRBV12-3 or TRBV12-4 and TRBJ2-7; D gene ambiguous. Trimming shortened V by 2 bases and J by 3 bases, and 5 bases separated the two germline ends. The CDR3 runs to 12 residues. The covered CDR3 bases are TGTGCCAGCAGTTTAAACAACTACGAG. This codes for CASSLNNYE. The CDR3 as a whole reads CASSLNNYEQYF.

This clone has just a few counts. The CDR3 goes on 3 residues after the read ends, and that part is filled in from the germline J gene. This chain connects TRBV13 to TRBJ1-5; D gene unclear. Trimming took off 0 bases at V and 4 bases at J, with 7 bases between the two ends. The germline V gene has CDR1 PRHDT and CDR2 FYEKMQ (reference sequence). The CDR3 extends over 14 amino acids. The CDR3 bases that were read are TGTGCCAGCAGCTTAGGAGCCCTTAATCAGCCC. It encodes CASSLGALNQP. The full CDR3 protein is CASSLGALNQPQHF.

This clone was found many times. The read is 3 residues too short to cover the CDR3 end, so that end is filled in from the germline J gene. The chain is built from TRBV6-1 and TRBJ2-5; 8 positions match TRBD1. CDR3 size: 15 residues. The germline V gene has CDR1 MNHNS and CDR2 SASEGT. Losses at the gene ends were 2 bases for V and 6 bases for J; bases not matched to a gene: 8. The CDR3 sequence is CASSEQDRVVQTQYF. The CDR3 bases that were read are TGTGCCAGCAGTGAACAGGACAGGGTAGTACAGACC.

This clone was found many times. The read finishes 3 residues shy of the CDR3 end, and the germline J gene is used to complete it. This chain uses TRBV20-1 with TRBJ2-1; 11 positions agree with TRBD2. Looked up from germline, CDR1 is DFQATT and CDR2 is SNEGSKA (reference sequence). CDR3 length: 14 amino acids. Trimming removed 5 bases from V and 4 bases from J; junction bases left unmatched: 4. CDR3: CSAPSGRRYNEQFF. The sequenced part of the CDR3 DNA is TGCAGTGCTCCTAGCGGGAGGCGGTACAATGAG.

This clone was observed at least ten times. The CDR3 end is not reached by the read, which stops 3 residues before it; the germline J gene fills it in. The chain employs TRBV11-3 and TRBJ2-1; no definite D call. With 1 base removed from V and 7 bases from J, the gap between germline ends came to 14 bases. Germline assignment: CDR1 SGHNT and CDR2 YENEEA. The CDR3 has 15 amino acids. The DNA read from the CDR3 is TGTGCCAGCAGCTTAGGCGATTCGGTCCTGAATGAG. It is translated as CASSLGDSVLNE. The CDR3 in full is CASSLGDSVLNEQFF.

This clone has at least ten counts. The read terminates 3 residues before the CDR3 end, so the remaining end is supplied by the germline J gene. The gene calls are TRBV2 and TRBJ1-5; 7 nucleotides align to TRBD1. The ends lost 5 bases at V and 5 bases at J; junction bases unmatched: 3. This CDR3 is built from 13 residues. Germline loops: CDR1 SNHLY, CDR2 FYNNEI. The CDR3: CASSRTGYQPQHF. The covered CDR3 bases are TGTGCCAGCAGTAGGACAGGTTATCAGCCC.

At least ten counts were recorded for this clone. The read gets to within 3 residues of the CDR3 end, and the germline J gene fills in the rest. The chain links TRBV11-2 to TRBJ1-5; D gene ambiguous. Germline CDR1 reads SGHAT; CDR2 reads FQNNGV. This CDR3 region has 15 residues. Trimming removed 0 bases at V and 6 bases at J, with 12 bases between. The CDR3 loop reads CASSLDTRGGQPQHF. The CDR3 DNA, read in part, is TGTGCCAGCAGCTTAGATACGCGGGGAGGTCAGCCC. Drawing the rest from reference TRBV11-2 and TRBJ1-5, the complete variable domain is EAGVAQSPRYKIIEKRQSVAFWCNPISGHATLYWYQQILGQGPKLLIQFQNNGVVDDSQLPKDRFSAERLKGVDSTLKIQPAKLEDSAVYLCASSLDTRGGQPQHFGDGTRLSIL.

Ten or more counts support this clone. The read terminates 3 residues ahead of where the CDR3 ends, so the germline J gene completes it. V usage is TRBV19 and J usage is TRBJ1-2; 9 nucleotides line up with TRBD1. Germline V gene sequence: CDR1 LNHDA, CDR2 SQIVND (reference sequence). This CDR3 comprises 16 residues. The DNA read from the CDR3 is TGTGCCAGTAGGAATCCGGGACAGGGTCGGTTGGGAGGC. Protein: CASRNPGQGRLGG. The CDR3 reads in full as CASRNPGQGRLGGYTF.

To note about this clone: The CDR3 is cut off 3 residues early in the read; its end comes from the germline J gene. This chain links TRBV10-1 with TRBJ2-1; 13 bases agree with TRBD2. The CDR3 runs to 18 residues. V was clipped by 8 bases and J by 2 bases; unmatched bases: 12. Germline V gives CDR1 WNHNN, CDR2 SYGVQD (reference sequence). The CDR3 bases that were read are TGCGCCAGCCAAGCAGGAGTCGGGACTAGCGGGACCTACAATGAG. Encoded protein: CASQAGVGTSGTYNE. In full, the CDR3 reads CASQAGVGTSGTYNEQFF.

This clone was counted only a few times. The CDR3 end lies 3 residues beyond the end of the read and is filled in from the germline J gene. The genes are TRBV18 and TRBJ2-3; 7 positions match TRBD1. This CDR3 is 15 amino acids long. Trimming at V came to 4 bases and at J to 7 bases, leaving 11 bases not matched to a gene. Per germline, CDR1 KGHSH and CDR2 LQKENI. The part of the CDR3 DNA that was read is TGTGCCAGCTCACGCCGGGCGCCACAGGGGTATACG. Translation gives CASSRRAPQGYT. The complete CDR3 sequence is CASSRRAPQGYTQYF.

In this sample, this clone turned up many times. Incomplete CDR3 DNA: TGTGCCAGCAGTCAGTTACAGGGAGTCGCCGGGGAG. Its protein product is CASSQLQGVAGE. The CDR3, in full, reads CASSQLQGVAGELFF. The V gene is TRBV12-3 or TRBV12-4, the J gene TRBJ2-2, with D possibly matching TRBD1 (6 bases). Read coverage stops 3 residues before the CDR3 terminus; the germline J gene supplies the remainder. The CDR3 runs 15 residues. V was cut by 5 bases and J by 6 bases, with 16 bases left in between.

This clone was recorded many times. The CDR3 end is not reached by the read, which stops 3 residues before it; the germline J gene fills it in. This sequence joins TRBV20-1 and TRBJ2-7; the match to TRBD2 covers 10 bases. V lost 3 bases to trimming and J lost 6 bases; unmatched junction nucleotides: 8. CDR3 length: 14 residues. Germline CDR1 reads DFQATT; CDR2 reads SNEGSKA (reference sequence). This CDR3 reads CSARSSGSSGEQYF. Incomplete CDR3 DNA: TGCAGTGCTAGGTCTAGCGGGAGTAGTGGCGAG.